Below, 11 T cell receptor beta chains from the same sample are listed, as sequenced in a study of T-cell memory formation after mild COVID-19. TCRdb passed the 5' RACE reads through MiXCR, listing each CDR3 protein once. The repertoire holds roughly 280,000 distinct CDR3 sequences, with roughly 15% as singletons. Specimen: PBMCs or a T cell subset sorted from them (not recorded which). Source of these receptors: a man between 18 and 35 years old who had mild COVID-19 (a few samples of this study predate the infection). Cell type and time point are not known.

This clonotype has more than one count but fewer than ten. The chain carries TRBV5-4 and TRBJ2-5, with 13 bases lining up with TRBD2. CDR1 is SGHNT and CDR2 is YYREEE in the germline V gene (reference sequence). The J segment lost 4 bases and the V segment lost 4 bases, leaving 4 bases of the junction unmatched. CDR3 length: 15 amino acids. The CDR3, as DNA: TGTGCCAGCAGCACCGGACTAGCGGGGGCAGAGACCCAGTACTTC. It is translated as CASSTGLAGAETQYF.

This clonotype was seen many times. The rearrangement links TRBV12-3 or TRBV12-4 to TRBJ2-2, with TRBD2 matching 11 bases. The ends lost 5 bases at V and 5 bases at J; junction bases unmatched: 4. This CDR3 spans 15 amino acids. The CDR3 DNA reads TGTGCCAGCAGTCAAAGACTAGCGGGGACCGGGGAGCTGTTTTTT. It codes for CASSQRLAGTGELFF.

This chain joins TRBV30 and TRBJ2-2, with 7 bases fitting TRBD1. V lost 4 bases, J lost 6 bases, and 5 bases stayed unmatched. The CDR3 is 13 residues long. The germline gives CDR1 GTSNPN, CDR2 SVGIG (reference sequence). The CDR3: CAWTRQGPGELFF. The CDR3 DNA reads as TGTGCCTGGACTCGACAGGGACCCGGGGAGCTGTTTTTT. Complete variable domain (other parts from reference TRBV30 and TRBJ2-2): SQTIHQWPATLVQPVGSPLSLECTVEGTSNPNLYWYRQAAGRGLQLLFYSVGIGQISSEVPQNLSASRPQDRQFILSSKKLLLSDSGFYLCAWTRQGPGELFFGEGSRLTVL.

The rearrangement joins TRBV6-4 to TRBJ1-5; 9 nucleotides match TRBD1. The CDR3 has 14 residues. J gave up 7 bases and V 3 bases, and 4 bases lay outside the gene matches. Germline V lookup: CDR1 MRHNA, CDR2 SNTAGT. CDR3 sequence: CASSERTGDQPQHF. CDR3 DNA sequence: TGTGCCAGCAGTGAAAGGACAGGGGACCAGCCCCAGCATTTT.

The chain recombines TRBV9 with TRBJ2-5, with 11 nucleotides matching TRBD2. Germline lookup yields CDR1 SGDLS and CDR2 YYNGEE. Trimming took 7 bases from V and 3 from J; bases not matched to a gene: 14. This CDR3 contains 17 residues. The CDR3 here is CASGEGGLAVNKETQYF. The CDR3 region has the DNA TGTGCCAGCGGAGAGGGGGGACTAGCGGTAAATAAAGAGACCCAGTACTTC.

The chain combines TRBV7-9 with TRBJ2-7; D is tentatively TRBD1 or TRBD2 (5 bases each). This CDR3 is 11 amino acids long. Germline lookup yields CDR1 SEHNR and CDR2 FQNEAQ (reference sequence). With 10 bases removed from V and 5 bases from J, the gap between germline ends came to 12 bases. As DNA, the CDR3 is TGTGCCACCGAGGGGATCAACGAGCAGTACGTC. This gives the protein CATEGINEQYV.

This clonotype was seen more than once but under ten times. The V and J genes are TRBV20-1 and TRBJ1-1; perhaps TRBD1 as D (5 bases). Deletions cut 3 bases from V and 4 bases from J, with 12 bases between. CDR1 and CDR2 (germline): DFQATT, SNEGSKA (reference sequence). The CDR3 length is 13 residues. In DNA, the CDR3 is TGCAGTGCTAGTCTAGGCAGGGCCACTGAAGCTTTCTTT. Translating gives CSASLGRATEAFF.

This clonotype occurred a few times. This chain links TRBV5-5 with TRBJ2-7, with D perhaps matching TRBD1 (5 bases). The CDR3 consists of 14 residues. In germline, CDR1 is SGHKS, CDR2 YYEKEE (reference sequence). Trimming left V 2 bases short and J 7 bases short, with 16 bases between. The CDR3 region has the DNA TGTGCCAGCAGCTTATCAGGGAACCAGGTGGAGCAGTACGTC. Translating it yields CASSLSGNQVEQYV.

This clonotype was recorded a few times. The J gene is TRBJ1-2, the V gene TRBV4-1; perhaps TRBD1 as D (5 bases). V lost 0 bases and J 4 bases, leaving 9 bases between the germline ends. This CDR3 has 14 residues. Germline CDR1 MGHRA, CDR2 YSYEKL. CDR3 protein: CASSQDRGVYGYTF. The CDR3 region has the DNA TGCGCCAGCAGCCAAGATCGGGGGGTCTATGGCTACACCTTC.

The chain has TRBV7-9 and TRBJ1-1, with D possibly being TRBD1 (6 bases). Germline CDR1 and CDR2: SEHNR and FQNEAQ (reference sequence). Deletions cut 11 bases from V and 10 bases from J, with 20 bases between. CDR3 length: 12 residues. CDR3 sequence (DNA): TGTGCCTCGGCCTTTCAACAGGGCATAGCTTTCTTT. This sequence encodes CASAFQQGIAFF.

This clonotype showed up just a few times. The CDR3 region is CASSPYGGDEQYF. The CDR3, as DNA: TGTGCCAGCTCACCATATGGAGGAGACGAGCAGTACTTC. The chain joins TRBV18 to TRBJ2-7; D might be TRBD2 (5 bases). The V gene lost 2 bases and the J gene lost 5 bases, with 10 bases spanning the gap. Germline V lookup: CDR1 KGHSH, CDR2 LQKENI. This CDR3 has 13 residues.